This TCR beta chain emerged from a study of blood T cell repertoires in COVID-19. Study details: Material from acute and convalescent COVID-19 was sourced from the United States, Italy and Spain.

Source study methods: For nucleated cells, counts were estimated from reference gene primer amplification. Produced via immunoSEQ multiplex PCR; TCRdb's table is partial and in-frame only. That table is the source of V, J and clone size, and D and trimming were worked out from the DNA. The sample records 120,000 or so clones, around 76% being singletons. This receptor was identified in a man aged 55 to 70 with acute or convalescent COVID-19. Sequencing was performed on peripheral blood.

The DNA of the CDR3 is TGCGCCAGCACCCTGAGCGGAGCGGGACAAGAGACCCAGTACTTC. Translated, it gives CASTLSGAGQETQYF. The rearrangement links TRBV5-1 to TRBJ2-5; 7 nucleotides line up with TRBD2. Looked up from germline, CDR1 is SGHRS and CDR2 is YFSETQ. The CDR3 loop spans 15 amino acids. The trim removed 6 bases at V and 2 bases at J, leaving 10 bases unmatched. The full variable domain, with the rest looked up from reference TRBV5-1 and TRBJ2-5, is KAGVTQTPRYLIKTRGQQVTLSCSPISGHRSVSWYQQTPGQGLQFLFEYFSETQRNKGNFPGRFSGRQFSNSRSEMNVSTLELGDSALYLCASTLSGAGQETQYFGPGTRLLVL.